This T cell receptor beta chain was profiled in a study of PD-1 blockade in classical Hodgkin lymphoma. As concerns this clone: Its antigen is unknown.

Repertoires were generated with immunoSEQ multiplex PCR, while TCRdb's copy carries only in-frame clones and drops some. This table has under 65,000 clones, around 91% appearing once. Patients all relapsed after autologous stem cell transplantation, and there was variation in brentuximab vedotin exposure. Responses achieved at best were complete response, partial response or progressive disease. This CDR3 is 11 amino acids long. CDR1 is SGHTS, CDR2 YDEGEE, per germline. V was shortened by 2 bases and J by 13 bases, with 7 bases between the two germline ends. Findings and caveats of the study: It was CD4+ TCR diversity, not CD8+, that rose significantly by C4D1. Later analyses included only patients treated at least 1 year post-ASCT. Complete responders' diversity at baseline resembled that of newly diagnosed patients.

This sequence originates from a human donor with classical Hodgkin lymphoma. The J gene is TRBJ1-6, the V gene TRBV5-8, with D possibly being TRBD1 (5 bases). The sequenced sample was peripheral blood mononuclear cells (PBMCs), obtained at baseline. The CDR3 bases are TGTGCCAGCAGCTTAAAGGGGCCCCTCCACTTT. Its translation: CASSLKGPLHF.